The entry below gives a single T cell receptor (beta chain) sequence along with its context. What antigen it recognizes has not been identified. No base quality information exists; no much larger clone differs at one position. From its cysteine to its phenylalanine, the CDR3 spans 16 amino acids. Of the read, only the CDR3 DNA is kept; its 48 bases are in frame from base 1. Trimming leaves V shorter by 4 bases and J shorter by 2 bases, with the junction holding 7 bases beyond the gene matches. Per the germline V gene, SGHRS is the CDR1 and YFSETQ is the CDR2. The data originate from a study of OX40 agonist ivuxolimab in advanced cancers. In terms of the full investigation: The costimulatory receptor OX40 (CD134) was targeted by ivuxolimab, a fully human IgG2 agonistic monoclonal antibody. The purpose of peripheral TCRbeta sequencing was to test whether ivuxolimab changed TCR sequence diversity and led to clonal T-cell expansion. Intravenous ivuxolimab was administered to patients every 2 weeks at six dose levels: 0.01, 0.1, 0.3, 1.5, 3 and 10 mg/kg. Patients were allowed to have had prior anti-PD-1, anti-PD-L1 or anti-CTLA-4 therapy, and around 40% of the dose-escalation patients had previously received checkpoint inhibitors. The paper reports the monotherapy dose-escalation portion (N ≈ 52 patients) of the phase I ivuxolimab trial. Among the approximately 54 dose-escalation patients, approximately 20 had hepatocellular carcinoma, roughly 15 melanoma, 9 renal cell carcinoma and 9 head and neck cancer. In the dose-escalation cohort, approximately 83% of patients were male, and the mean age was roughly 60 years with a range of about 20 to 80. Partial responses occurred in three dose-escalation patients, of whom one had hepatocellular carcinoma and two had cutaneous melanoma. The investigation overall reported the following: The antigen specificity of the clonally expanded peripheral T cells was not determined. At doses of 0.1 to 3.0 mg/kg, clonal expansion of both CD4+ and CD8+ T cells in blood was seen between baseline and week 6. After ivuxolimab, expanded clones were on average more numerous among CD8+ T cells than among CD4+ T cells. In the 0.1-3.0 mg/kg groups, partial responders had among the lowest normalized peripheral clonal expansion, particularly in CD8+ T cells. Low levels of normalized T-cell clonal expansion were also shown by some nonresponding patients.

Patients with autoimmune disease history or receiving systemic immunosuppression were excluded from the trial. Peripheral blood for TCR sequencing was collected from all dose cohorts at baseline, on cycle 4 day 1, and on cycle 7 day 1. The samples were taken from a phase I, first-in-human, multicenter, open-label dose-escalation trial of ivuxolimab. Adults with locally advanced or metastatic melanoma, renal cell, hepatocellular, or head and neck squamous cell carcinoma were enrolled in the trial. Before TCR sequencing, CD4+ T cells and CD8+ T cells were sorted from peripheral blood as separate populations. Genomic DNA was isolated from the sorted cells so that the TCRbeta CDR3 region could be sequenced. TCRbeta CDR3 regions were sequenced using the immunoSEQ Assay. TCRdb obtained this table from immuneACCESS and retained in-frame rearrangements with V and J assigned. These tables miss some clones; where compared with another copy, unresolved V genes account for less than half of the shortfall, and the remainder is unexplained. The sample contains about 110,000 clones, roughly nine tenths of them found a single time. In total, the top ten clones hold 0.27% of the sample.

Recombination connected TRBV5-1 to TRBJ2-1; 9 junctional bases match TRBD1. The source of this sequence is an adult with an advanced solid tumor such as melanoma, head and neck, liver or kidney cancer. Sequences were derived from CD4+ or CD8+ T cells sorted from blood, sampled in a trial of the OX40 agonist ivuxolimab. The nucleotide sequence is TGCGCCAGCAGCCAACTTACAGGGGGCGCCTACAATGAGCAGTTCTTC. Translated, it gives CASSQLTGGAYNEQFF.